This TCR beta chain was recovered during a study of blood T cell repertoires in COVID-19. The data were produced by immunoSEQ multiplex PCR, yet TCRdb's version contains in-frame clones alone and is incomplete. The sample records nearly 250,000 clones, approximately 80% being singletons. The source material was peripheral blood. This clonotype was obtained from a woman of 80 years or more with acute or convalescent COVID-19.

This CDR3 is CASSFSSGRAVNEQFF. In DNA, the CDR3 is TGTGCCAGCAGCTTCTCTAGCGGGAGGGCCGTTAATGAGCAGTTCTTC. V usage is TRBV3-1 (or the pseudogene TRBV3-2) and J usage is TRBJ2-1, with 12 positions matching TRBD2. J gave up 7 bases and V 5 bases, and 9 bases lay outside the gene matches. Looked up from germline, CDR1 is LGHDT and CDR2 is YNNKEL (reference sequence). This CDR3 is built from 16 residues.